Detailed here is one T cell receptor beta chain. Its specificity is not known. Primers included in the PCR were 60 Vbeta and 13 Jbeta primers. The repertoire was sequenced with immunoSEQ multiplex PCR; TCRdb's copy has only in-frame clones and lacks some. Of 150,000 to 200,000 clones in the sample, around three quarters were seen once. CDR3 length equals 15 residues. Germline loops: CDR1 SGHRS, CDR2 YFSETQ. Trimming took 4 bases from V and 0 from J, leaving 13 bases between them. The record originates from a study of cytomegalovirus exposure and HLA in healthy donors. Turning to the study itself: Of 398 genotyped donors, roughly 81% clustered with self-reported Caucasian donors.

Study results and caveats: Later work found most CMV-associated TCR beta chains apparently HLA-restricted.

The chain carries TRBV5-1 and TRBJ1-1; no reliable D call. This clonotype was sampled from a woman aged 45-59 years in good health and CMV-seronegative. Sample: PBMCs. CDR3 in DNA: TGCGCCAGCAGCGGTACGGGAACCATGAACACTGAAGCTTTCTTT. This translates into CASSGTGTMNTEAFF. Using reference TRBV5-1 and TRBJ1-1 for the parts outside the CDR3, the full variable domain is KAGVTQTPRYLIKTRGQQVTLSCSPISGHRSVSWYQQTPGQGLQFLFEYFSETQRNKGNFPGRFSGRQFSNSRSEMNVSTLELGDSALYLCASSGTGTMNTEAFFGQGTRLTVV.